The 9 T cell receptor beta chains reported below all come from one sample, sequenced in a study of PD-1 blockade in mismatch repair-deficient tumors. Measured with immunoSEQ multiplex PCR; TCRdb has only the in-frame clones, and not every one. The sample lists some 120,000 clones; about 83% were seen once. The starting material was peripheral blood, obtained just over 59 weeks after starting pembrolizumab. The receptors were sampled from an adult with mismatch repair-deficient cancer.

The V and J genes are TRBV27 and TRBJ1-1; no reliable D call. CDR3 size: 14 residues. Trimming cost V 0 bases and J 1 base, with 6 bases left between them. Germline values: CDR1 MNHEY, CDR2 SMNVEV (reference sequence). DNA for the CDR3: TGTGCCAGCAGTTTATCGGTCGGGAACACTGAAGCTTTCTTT. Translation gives CASSLSVGNTEAFF.

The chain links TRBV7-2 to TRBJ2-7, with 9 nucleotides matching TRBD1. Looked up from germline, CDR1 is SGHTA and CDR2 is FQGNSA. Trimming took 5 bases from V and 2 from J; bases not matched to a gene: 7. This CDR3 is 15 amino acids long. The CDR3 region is CASSPRTGEPYEQYF. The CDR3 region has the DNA TGTGCCAGCAGCCCTAGGACAGGGGAACCCTACGAGCAGTACTTC.

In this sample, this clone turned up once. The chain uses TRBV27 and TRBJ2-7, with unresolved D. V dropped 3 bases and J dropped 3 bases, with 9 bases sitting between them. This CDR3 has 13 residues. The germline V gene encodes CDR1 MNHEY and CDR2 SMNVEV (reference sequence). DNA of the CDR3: TGTGCCAGCAGTTTTGGGGAAAGCTACGAGCAGTACTTC. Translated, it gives CASSFGESYEQYF.

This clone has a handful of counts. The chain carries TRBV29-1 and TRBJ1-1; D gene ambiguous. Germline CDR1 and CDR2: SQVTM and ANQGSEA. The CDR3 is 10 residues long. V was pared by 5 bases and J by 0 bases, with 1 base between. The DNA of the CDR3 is TGCAGCGTTATGAACACTGAAGCTTTCTTT. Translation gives CSVMNTEAFF.

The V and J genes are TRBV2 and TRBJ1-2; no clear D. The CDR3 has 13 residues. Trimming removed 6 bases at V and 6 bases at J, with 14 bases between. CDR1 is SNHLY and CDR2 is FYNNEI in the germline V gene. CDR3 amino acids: CASSGPRSNGYTF. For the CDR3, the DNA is TGTGCCAGCAGCGGACCGAGATCAAATGGCTACACCTTC.

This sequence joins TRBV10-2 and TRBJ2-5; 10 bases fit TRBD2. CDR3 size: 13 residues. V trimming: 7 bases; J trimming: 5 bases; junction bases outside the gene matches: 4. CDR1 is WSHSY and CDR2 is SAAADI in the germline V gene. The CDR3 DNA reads TGCGCCAGCAAACTAGCGGGAATCGAGACCCAGTACTTC. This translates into CASKLAGIETQYF.

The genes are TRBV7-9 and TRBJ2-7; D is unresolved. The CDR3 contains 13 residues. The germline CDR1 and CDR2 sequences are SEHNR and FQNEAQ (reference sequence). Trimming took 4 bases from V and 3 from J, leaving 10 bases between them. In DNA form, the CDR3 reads TGTGCCAGCAGCTCTTTAGAGAACTACGAGCAGTACTTC. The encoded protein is CASSSLENYEQYF.

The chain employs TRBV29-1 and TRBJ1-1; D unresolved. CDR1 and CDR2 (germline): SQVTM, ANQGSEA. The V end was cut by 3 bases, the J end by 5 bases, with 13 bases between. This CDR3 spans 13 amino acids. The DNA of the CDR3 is TGCAGCGTTGATATAAGGCCCGGAACTGAAGCTTTCTTT. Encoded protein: CSVDIRPGTEAFF.

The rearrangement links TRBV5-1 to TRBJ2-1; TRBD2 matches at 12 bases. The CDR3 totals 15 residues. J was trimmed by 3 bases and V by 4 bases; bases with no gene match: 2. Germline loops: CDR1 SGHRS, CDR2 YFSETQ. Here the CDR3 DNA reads TGCGCCAGCAGCAGGACTAGCGGGATCTACAATGAGCAGTTCTTC. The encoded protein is CASSRTSGIYNEQFF.